This T cell receptor (beta chain) comes out of a study of blood T cell repertoires in COVID-19. The wider study: In each case, the material was cDNA or gDNA derived from T cells, B-cell-depleted T cells, or PBMCs.

The authors' processing: How many nucleated cells were present was estimated from reference gene primer amplification. The data were produced by immunoSEQ multiplex PCR, yet TCRdb's version contains in-frame clones alone and is incomplete. That table supplies the V and J calls and clone size; D and trimming were determined from the DNA. In the table there are approximately 100,000 clones, 75% to 90% of which are singletons. In its sample, this clone was seen once. There are 13 residues in the CDR3. Trimming shortened V by 5 bases and J by 4 bases, and 9 bases separated the two germline ends. Germline V gene sequence: CDR1 WNHNN, CDR2 SYGVQD (reference sequence).

The chain employs TRBV10-1 and TRBJ2-1; D may be TRBD1 (6 bases). The sequenced sample was peripheral blood. This TCR was sampled from a human donor in a cohort sampled during active COVID-19. This CDR3 reads CASSKTGYNEQFF. The CDR3 DNA reads as TGCGCCAGCAGTAAGACAGGATACAATGAGCAGTTCTTC.